These 2 T cell receptor beta chains share one sample of origin, sequenced in a study of regulatory T cells in long-lasting Graves disease. The time point here: persistent/refractory GD, antithyroid drugs over 5 years with positive TRAb. Making the TCR library involved RNA that had been extracted from PBMCs. Building the TCR beta libraries relied on iRepertoire HTBI primers, and CDR3 regions underwent Arm-PCR. TCRdb re-analysed the multiplex PCR reads in MiXCR, keeping a single row per CDR3 protein. In the table there are 310,000 or so distinct CDR3 sequences, 15% to 20% of which are singletons. Specimen: peripheral blood mononuclear cells (PBMCs), collected when the disease was refractory, from a patient treated with antithyroid drugs. These receptors were collected from a female donor with Graves disease.

J is TRBJ2-2 and V is TRBV7-9, with a weak D call TRBD1 (5 bases). CDR3 size: 16 residues. Germline V lookup: CDR1 SEHNR, CDR2 FQNEAQ (reference sequence). V gave up 0 bases and J gave up 7 bases, with 15 bases separating them. This chain's CDR3 is CASSLAGAVLYGELFF. CDR3 DNA sequence: TGTGCCAGCAGCTTAGCAGGGGCGGTTTTATACGGGGAGCTGTTTTTT.

The chain combines TRBV28 with TRBJ1-1; 8 nucleotides agree with TRBD1. The CDR3 is 15 amino acids. Germline CDR1 is MDHEN and CDR2 is SYDVKM. J lost 0 bases, V lost 4 bases, and 4 bases had no gene match. The CDR3 sequence is CASSSGGQLNTEAFF. CDR3 sequence (DNA): TGTGCCAGCAGTTCAGGGGGCCAATTGAACACTGAAGCTTTCTTT.